The rows below give T cell receptor beta chains drawn from one sample of a study of blood T cell repertoires in COVID-19. TCRdb's copy holds only in-frame clones and misses some; the assay was immunoSEQ multiplex PCR. The repertoire holds 270,000 or so clones, 85% seen once, with about an eighth in the top ten. The specimen sequenced was peripheral blood. The receptors derive from a human donor in a cohort sampled during active COVID-19. CDR3s include the opening cysteine and the closing phenylalanine or tryptophan. A D gene is named only where the DNA matches it firmly. Size is omitted from some rows. Given values are once, few, many or a class for expanded clones.

>TRBJ2-7|TRBV5-1|TRBD2|.
CASSSGSYEQYF
TGCGCCAGCTCCAGCGGGAGCTACGAGCAGTACTTC
>TRBJ1-2|TRBV10-3|.|few
CAISGLGLGYTF
TGTGCCATCAGTGGTTTGGGACTTGGCTACACCTTC
>TRBJ2-3|TRBV9|TRBD2|.
CASSRTSGPTDTQYF
TGTGCCAGCAGCCGGACTAGCGGGCCCACAGATACGCAGTATTTT
>TRBJ2-1|TRBV19|TRBD2|.
CASSIDLISGSIIWQFF
TGTGCCAGTAGTATAGATCTGATAAGCGGGAGTATCATTTGGCAGTTCTTC
>TRBJ2-3|TRBV12-3/TRBV12-4|.|.
CASSLGTGDTQYF
TGTGCCAGCAGCCTCGGTACTGGAGATACGCAGTATTTT
>TRBJ2-7|TRBV5-6|TRBD1|.
CASRRQGAGEQYF
TGTGCCAGCCGAAGACAGGGGGCGGGGGAGCAGTACTTC
>TRBJ2-1|TRBV19|.|.
CASSIGLNEQFF
TGTGCCAGTAGTATAGGGCTTAATGAGCAGTTCTTC
>TRBJ2-1|TRBV6-5|TRBD2|.
CASRPRTSGRTQFF
TGTGCCAGCAGACCCCGGACTAGCGGGAGGACACAGTTCTTC
>TRBJ1-6|TRBV10-1|.|.
CASSEIVDSPLHF
TGCGCCAGCAGTGAAATCGTTGATTCACCCCTCCACTTT
>TRBJ2-5|TRBV7-8|TRBD2|.
CASSNGLAGTQYF
TGTGCCAGCAGCAACGGACTAGCGGGGACCCAGTACTTC
>TRBJ2-1|TRBV1|.|.
CTSSQASGLAAYNEQFF
TGCACCAGCAGCCAAGCCTCGGGACTAGCGGCCTACAATGAGCAGTTCTTC
>TRBJ2-2|TRBV28|TRBD2|.
CASSVPGLAGGDTGELFF
TGTGCCAGCAGTGTACCGGGACTAGCGGGCGGGGACACCGGGGAGCTGTTTTTT
>TRBJ2-7|TRBV28|.|once
CASYTSQTYEQYF
TGTGCCAGCTATACTAGCCAAACCTACGAGCAGTACTTC
>TRBJ1-1|TRBV6-6|.|.
CASLKPGHTEAFF
TGTGCCAGCCTCAAGCCGGGTCACACTGAAGCTTTCTTT
>TRBJ2-4|TRBV2|TRBD2|.
CAIAGTSGLSGANIQYF
TGTGCCATCGCCGGGACTAGCGGCCTCTCGGGGGCAAACATTCAGTACTTC
>TRBJ1-6|TRBV6-5|.|many
CASSYSSRNNSPLHF
TGTGCCAGCAGTTACTCGAGCAGGAATAATTCACCCCTCCACTTT
>TRBJ1-2|TRBV19|.|.
CASRVGRTNYGYTF
TGTGCCAGTAGGGTGGGCAGGACTAACTATGGCTACACCTTC
>TRBJ2-3|TRBV28|TRBD2|.
CASSPLAGPQSDTQYF
TGTGCCAGCAGTCCCCTAGCGGGACCTCAGTCAGATACGCAGTATTTT
>TRBJ1-5|TRBV12-3/TRBV12-4|.|.
CASSATGNQPQHF
TGTGCCAGCAGCGCTACAGGAAATCAGCCCCAGCATTTT
>TRBJ1-5|TRBV19|.|.
CASSFLSQPQHF
TGTGCCAGTAGTTTCCTTAGTCAGCCCCAGCATTTT
>TRBJ2-3|TRBV21-1|.|.
CASSKLAGGIAQYF
TGTGCCAGCAGCAAACTAGCGGGAGGAATTGCGCAGTATTTT
>TRBJ2-1|TRBV28|TRBD2|.
CASRTSAVGSYNEQFF
TGTGCCAGCAGGACTAGCGCCGTGGGGTCCTACAATGAGCAGTTCTTC
>TRBJ2-3|TRBV5-6|.|.
CASSLDPGSSNTQYF
TGTGCCAGCAGCTTGGATCCCGGGAGTAGCAATACGCAGTATTTT
>TRBJ2-6|TRBV4-1|TRBD2|.
CASSQAGGRGSRSGANVLTF
TGCGCCAGCAGCCAAGCGGGGGGGCGAGGCAGTAGGTCTGGGGCCAACGTCCTGACTTTC
>TRBJ2-4|TRBV6-5|TRBD2|.
CASRASGLNIQYF
TGTGCCAGCAGGGCTAGCGGCCTAAACATTCAGTACTTC
>TRBJ2-2|TRBV3-1/TRBV3-2|TRBD1|.
CASSQRDSGTGELFF
TGTGCCAGCAGCCAACGGGACAGCGGCACCGGGGAGCTGTTTTTT
>TRBJ1-6|TRBV19|.|.
CASSPRPGNSPLHF
TGTGCCAGTAGCCCACGCCCAGGGAATTCACCCCTCCACTTT
>TRBJ2-3|TRBV19|TRBD1|.
CASTQDRGTDTQYF
TGTGCCAGTACCCAGGACAGGGGCACAGATACGCAGTATTTT
>TRBJ2-1|TRBV30|TRBD2|.
CAWSPLSGRKGNEQFF
TGTGCCTGGAGTCCCCTTAGCGGGAGGAAGGGCAATGAGCAGTTCTTC